This paragraph reports one T cell receptor beta chain. As yet, its antigen is unknown. This record belongs to a study of cytomegalovirus exposure and HLA in healthy donors. Study-level results: CMV serostatus was the sole immune exposure information available.

The CDR3 sequence is 16 residues long. In germline, CDR1 is SGHVS, CDR2 FQNEAQ. Trimming took 1 base from V and 0 from J, leaving 11 bases between them. Primers for the PCR totalled 60 Vbeta and 13 Jbeta. TCRdb keeps only in-frame clones here, not all; method: immunoSEQ multiplex PCR. Counted here are just over 95,000 clones, over 60% occurring once; the ten biggest clones make up roughly 8%. The origin of this receptor is a human donor in good health. The sequenced material came from PBMCs. This rearrangement joins TRBV7-8 to TRBJ2-3, with unresolved D. In DNA form, the CDR3 reads TGTGCCAGCAGCTTAGGGGTCGCAGGTAGCACAGATACGCAGTATTTT. It encodes CASSLGVAGSTDTQYF.